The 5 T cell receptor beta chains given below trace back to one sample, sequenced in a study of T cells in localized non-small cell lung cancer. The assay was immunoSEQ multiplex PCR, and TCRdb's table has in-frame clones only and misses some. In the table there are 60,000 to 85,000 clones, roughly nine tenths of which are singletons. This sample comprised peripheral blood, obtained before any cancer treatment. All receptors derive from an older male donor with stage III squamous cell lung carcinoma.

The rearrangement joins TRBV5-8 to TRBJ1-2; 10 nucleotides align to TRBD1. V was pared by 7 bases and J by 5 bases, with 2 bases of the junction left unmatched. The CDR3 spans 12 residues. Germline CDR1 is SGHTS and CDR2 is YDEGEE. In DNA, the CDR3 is TGTGCCAGCGGACAGGGGGGGTATGGCTACACCTTC. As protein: CASGQGGYGYTF.

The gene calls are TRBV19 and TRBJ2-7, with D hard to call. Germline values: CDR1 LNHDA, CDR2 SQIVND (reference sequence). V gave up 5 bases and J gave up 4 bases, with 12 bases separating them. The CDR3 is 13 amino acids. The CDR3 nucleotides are TGTGCCAGTAGTCCCCGGGCAGGTTACGAGCAGTACGTC. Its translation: CASSPRAGYEQYV.

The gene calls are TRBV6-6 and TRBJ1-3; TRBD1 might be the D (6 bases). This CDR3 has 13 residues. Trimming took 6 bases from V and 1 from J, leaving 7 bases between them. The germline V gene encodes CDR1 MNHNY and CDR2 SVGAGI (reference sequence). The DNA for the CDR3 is TGTGCCAGCAGGGGGACATCTGGAAACACCATATATTTT. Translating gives CASRGTSGNTIYF.

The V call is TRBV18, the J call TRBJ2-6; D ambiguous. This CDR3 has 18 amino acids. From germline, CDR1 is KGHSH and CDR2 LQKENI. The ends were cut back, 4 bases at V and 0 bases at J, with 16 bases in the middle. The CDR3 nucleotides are TGTGCCAGCTCACATGGGCAAGGGTCGAGCTCTGGGGCCAACGTCCTGACTTTC. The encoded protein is CASSHGQGSSSGANVLTF.

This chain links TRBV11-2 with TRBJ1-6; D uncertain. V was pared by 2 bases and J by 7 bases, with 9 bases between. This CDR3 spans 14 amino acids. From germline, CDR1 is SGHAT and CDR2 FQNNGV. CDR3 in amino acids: CASSLWVSNSPLHF. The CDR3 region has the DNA TGTGCCAGCAGCTTATGGGTCTCAAATTCACCCCTCCACTTT.